This T cell receptor beta chain is from a study of T cell repertoires in cytomegalovirus infection. V gave up 8 bases and J gave up 5 bases, with 15 bases separating them. This CDR3 has 14 residues. Germline V gene lookup returns CDR1 MDHEN and CDR2 SYDVKM. Whole-study findings and limits: What dominated the ex vivo response were HLA-C-restricted CMV-specific TCR beta clonotypes.

A remark on this clonotype: What it recognizes is unknown.

TCRdb itself ran the reads through MiXCR, one entry per CDR3 protein. Of under 800,000 distinct CDR3 sequences listed, roughly 24% are singletons. This receptor was obtained from a human donor in good health (CMV status not recorded). Some clones in this sample may be carry-over from other donors' samples. The specimen sequenced was CD8+ T cells from PBMCs. This rearrangement joins TRBV28 to TRBJ2-2; D uncertain. CDR3 residues: CASVTPGGTGELFF. The CDR3 DNA reads as TGTGCCAGCGTTACGCCCGGTGGGACCGGGGAGCTGTTTTTT.